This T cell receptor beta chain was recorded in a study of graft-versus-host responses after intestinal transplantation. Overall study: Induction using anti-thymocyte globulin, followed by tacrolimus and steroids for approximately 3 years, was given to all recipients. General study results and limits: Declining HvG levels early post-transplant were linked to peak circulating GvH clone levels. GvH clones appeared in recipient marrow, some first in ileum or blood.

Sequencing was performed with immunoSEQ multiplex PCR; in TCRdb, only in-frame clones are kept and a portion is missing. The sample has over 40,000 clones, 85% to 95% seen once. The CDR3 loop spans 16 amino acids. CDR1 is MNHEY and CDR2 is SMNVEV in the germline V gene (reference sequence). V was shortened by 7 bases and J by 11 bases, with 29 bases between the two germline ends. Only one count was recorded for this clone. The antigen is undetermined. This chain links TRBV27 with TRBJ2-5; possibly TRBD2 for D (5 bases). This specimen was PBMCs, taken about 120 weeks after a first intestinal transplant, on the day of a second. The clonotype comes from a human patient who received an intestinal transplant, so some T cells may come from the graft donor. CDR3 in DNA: TGTGCCAGCATCAGTGGTGACGCAGGATCCGGAGGAGAGCAGTACTTC. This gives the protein CASISGDAGSGGEQYF.